This entry describes one TCR beta chain. The CDR3 is made up of 15 amino acids. Germline loops: CDR1 SNHLY, CDR2 FYNNEI. Trimming removed 1 base from V and 12 bases from J; junction bases left unmatched: 8. The sample belongs to a study of blood T cell repertoires in COVID-19. Whole-study context: The United States, Italy and Spain supplied acute and convalescent COVID-19 samples. Nucleic acid was either cDNA or gDNA, and it came from T cells, B-cell-depleted T cells, or PBMCs.

As processed by the authors: Nucleated cell counts were estimated from reference gene primer amplification. Here immunoSEQ multiplex PCR was the method, and the copy in TCRdb shows in-frame clones only, minus some. That table supplies the V and J calls and clone size; D and trimming were determined from the DNA. The sample lists some 65,000 clones, 65% to 90% occurring once. This sequence joins TRBV2 and TRBJ2-1; 11 nucleotides match TRBD1. Source material: peripheral blood. The clonotype was recovered from a man aged 80 or over with acute or convalescent COVID-19. This chain's CDR3 is CASSEGTGGPSRQFF. CDR3 sequence (DNA): TGTGCCAGCAGTGAAGGGACAGGGGGCCCCAGCCGGCAGTTCTTC.